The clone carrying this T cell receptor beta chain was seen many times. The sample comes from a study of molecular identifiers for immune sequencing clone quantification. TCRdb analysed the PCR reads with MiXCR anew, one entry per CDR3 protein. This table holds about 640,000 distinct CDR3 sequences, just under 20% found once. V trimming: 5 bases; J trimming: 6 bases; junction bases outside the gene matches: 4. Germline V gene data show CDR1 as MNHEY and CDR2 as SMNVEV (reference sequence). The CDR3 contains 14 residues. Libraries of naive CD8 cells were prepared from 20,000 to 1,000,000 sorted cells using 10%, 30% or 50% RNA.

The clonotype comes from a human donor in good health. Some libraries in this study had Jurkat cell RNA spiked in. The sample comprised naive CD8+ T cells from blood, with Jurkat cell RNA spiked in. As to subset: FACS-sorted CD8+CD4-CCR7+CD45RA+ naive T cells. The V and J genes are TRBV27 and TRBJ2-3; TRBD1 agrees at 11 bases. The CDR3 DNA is TGTGCCAGCAGTCTCAGGACAGGGGGCGATACGCAGTATTTT. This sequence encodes CASSLRTGGDTQYF.